This TCR beta chain was found in a study of T cell repertoires in cytomegalovirus infection (dated by TCRdb to about 2019). Notes on the research overall: Alongside well-studied HLA-B-restricted epitopes, the peptide stimulations were aimed at recently identified HLA-C-restricted CMV epitopes, whose presentation resists viral immunomodulation. The HLA type of each donor mattered for the analysis, because public TCR beta signatures pointed to carriage of CMV infection along with the matching HLA type. Broader findings and caveats from the paper: In both this cohort and an independent cohort of more than 350 donors, the cumulative frequency of public TCR beta family members distinguished carriers of CMV infection plus the relevant HLA type. The ex vivo response was dominated by HLA-C-restricted CMV-specific TCR beta clonotypes, which also provided the single most frequent clonotype in two of eight donors.

Reads for this sample came from an Illumina HiSeq 1500. TCRdb's own reprocessing of the public reads used fastp at Q25 and MiXCR and kept productive beta chains. All rows with the same CDR3 protein become a single entry with the most common DNA and genes. The sample table shows under 95,000 distinct CDR3 sequences, and about half are seen once. Approximately 93% of the sample belongs to the ten largest clones. Between the V and J ends, shortened by 6 bases and 0 bases respectively, the junction contains 13 bases. The CDR3 sequence holds 15 residues, the cysteine and phenylalanine included. Only the CDR3 part of the read is kept: 45 bases, read in frame from the first base. A note on this clonotype: What this receptor recognizes is not known. No base quality information exists; no much larger clone differs at one position.

What the treatment or condition label conveys for this sample: in vitro stimulation with specific CMV peptide epitopes to enrich CMV-specific T cells. Sequences were derived from CD8+ T cells from cultured PBMCs, sampled from culture after CMV antigen stimulation. This clonotype originated in a human donor in good health (CMV status not recorded). Some clones in this sample may be carry-over from other donors' samples. This receptor chain uses TRBV12-3 or TRBV12-4 and TRBJ2-3; the D gene cannot be resolved reliably. The sequenced DNA is TGTGCCAGCAGCCCCCTATTGTCTAGCACAGATACGCAGTATTTT. Translated, this is CASSPLLSSTDTQYF.